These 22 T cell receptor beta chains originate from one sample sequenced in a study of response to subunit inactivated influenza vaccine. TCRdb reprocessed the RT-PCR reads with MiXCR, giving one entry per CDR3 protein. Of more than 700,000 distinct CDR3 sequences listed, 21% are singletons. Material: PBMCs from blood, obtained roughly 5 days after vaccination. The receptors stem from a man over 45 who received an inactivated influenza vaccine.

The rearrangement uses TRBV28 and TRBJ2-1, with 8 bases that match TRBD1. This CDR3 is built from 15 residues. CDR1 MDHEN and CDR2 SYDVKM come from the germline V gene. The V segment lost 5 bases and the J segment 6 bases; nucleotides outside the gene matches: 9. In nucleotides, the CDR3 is TGTGCCAGCAGTCGACTCGACAGGGGAGGCAATGAGCAGTTCTTC. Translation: CASSRLDRGGNEQFF.

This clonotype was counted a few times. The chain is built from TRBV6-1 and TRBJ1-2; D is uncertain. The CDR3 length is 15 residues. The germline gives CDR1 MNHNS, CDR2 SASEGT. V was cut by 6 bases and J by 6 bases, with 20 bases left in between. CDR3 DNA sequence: TGTGCCAGCAGCCCCCGGGATCTGGCGGTTGATGGCTACACCTTC. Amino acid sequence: CASSPRDLAVDGYTF.

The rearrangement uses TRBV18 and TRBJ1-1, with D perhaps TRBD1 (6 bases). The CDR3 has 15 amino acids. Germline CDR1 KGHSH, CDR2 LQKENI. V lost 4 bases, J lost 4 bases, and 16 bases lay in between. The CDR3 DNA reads TGTGCCAGCTCACAAACGACAGGTGCGGGCACTGAAGCTTTCTTT. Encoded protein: CASSQTTGAGTEAFF.

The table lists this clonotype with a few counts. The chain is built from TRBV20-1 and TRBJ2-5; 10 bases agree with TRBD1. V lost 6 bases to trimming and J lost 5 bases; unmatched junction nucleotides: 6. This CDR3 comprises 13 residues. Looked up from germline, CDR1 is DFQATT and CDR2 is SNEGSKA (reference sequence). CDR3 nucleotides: TGCAGTGCCAAGACAGGGGGCCGGGAGACCCAGTACTTC. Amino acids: CSAKTGGRETQYF.

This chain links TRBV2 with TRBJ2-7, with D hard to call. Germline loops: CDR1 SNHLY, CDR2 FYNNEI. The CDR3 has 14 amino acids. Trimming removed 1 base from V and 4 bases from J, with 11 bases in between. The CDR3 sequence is CASSEGLWGYEQYF. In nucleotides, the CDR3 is TGTGCCAGCAGTGAAGGTTTGTGGGGTTACGAGCAGTACTTC.

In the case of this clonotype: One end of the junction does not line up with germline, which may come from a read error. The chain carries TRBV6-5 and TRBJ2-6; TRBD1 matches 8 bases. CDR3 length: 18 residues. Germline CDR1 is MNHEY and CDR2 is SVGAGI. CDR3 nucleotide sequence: TGTGACAGCAGTCACGCCGGGACAGGTTGGTCTGGGGCCAACGTCCTGACTTTC. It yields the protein CDSSHAGTGWSGANVLTF.

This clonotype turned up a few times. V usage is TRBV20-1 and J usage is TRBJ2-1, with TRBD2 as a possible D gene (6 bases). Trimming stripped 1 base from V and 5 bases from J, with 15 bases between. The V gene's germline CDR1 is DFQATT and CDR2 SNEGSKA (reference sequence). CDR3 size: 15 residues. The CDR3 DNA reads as TGCAGTGCTAGAGCTGTCGCGGGGAGACACAATGAGCAGTTCTTC. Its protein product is CSARAVAGRHNEQFF.

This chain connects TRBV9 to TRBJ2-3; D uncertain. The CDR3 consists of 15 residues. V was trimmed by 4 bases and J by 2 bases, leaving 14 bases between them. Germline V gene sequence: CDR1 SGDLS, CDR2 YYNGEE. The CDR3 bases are TGTGCCAGCAGCCCCCGAATTTCGTCCACAGATACGCAGTATTTT. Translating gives CASSPRISSTDTQYF.

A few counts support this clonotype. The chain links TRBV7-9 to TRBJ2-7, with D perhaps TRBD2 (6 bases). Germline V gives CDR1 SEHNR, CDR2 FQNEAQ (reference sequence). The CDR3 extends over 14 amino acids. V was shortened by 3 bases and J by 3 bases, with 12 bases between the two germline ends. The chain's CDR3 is CASSFGGAGYEQYF. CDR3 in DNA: TGTGCCAGCAGCTTCGGGGGAGCAGGCTACGAGCAGTACTTC.

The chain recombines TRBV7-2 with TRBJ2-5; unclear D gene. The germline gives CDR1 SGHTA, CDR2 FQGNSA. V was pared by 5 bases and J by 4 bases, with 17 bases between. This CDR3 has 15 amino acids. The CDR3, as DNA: TGTGCCAGCAGCCCTATGTCCACCCCGATAGAGACCCAGTACTTC. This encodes CASSPMSTPIETQYF.

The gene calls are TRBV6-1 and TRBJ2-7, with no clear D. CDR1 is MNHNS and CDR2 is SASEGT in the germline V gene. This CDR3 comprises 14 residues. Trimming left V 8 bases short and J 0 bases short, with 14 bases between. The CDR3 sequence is CASGDSGRSYEQYF. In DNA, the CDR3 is TGTGCCAGCGGAGATTCGGGCCGCTCCTACGAGCAGTACTTC.

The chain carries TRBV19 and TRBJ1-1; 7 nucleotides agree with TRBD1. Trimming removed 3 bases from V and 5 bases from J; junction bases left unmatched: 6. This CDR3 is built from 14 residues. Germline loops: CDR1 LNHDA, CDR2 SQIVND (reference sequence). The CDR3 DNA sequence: TGTGCCAGTAGTATGTCAGGGGGACGGACTGAAGCTTTCTTT. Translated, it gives CASSMSGGRTEAFF.

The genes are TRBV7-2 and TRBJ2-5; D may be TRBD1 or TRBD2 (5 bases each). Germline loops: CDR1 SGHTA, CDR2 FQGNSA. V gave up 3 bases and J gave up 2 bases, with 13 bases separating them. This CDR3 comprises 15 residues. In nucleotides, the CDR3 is TGTGCCAGCAGCTTCGGTCGGGGCGAACAAGAGACCCAGTACTTC. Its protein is CASSFGRGEQETQYF.

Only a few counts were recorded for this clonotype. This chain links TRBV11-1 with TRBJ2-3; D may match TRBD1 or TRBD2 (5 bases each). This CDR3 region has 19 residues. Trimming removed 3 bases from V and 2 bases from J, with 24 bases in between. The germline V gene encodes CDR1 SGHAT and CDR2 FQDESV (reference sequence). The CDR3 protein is CASSFPIDRDARFTDTQYF. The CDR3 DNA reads TGTGCCAGCAGCTTCCCCATTGACCGGGACGCACGATTCACAGATACGCAGTATTTT.

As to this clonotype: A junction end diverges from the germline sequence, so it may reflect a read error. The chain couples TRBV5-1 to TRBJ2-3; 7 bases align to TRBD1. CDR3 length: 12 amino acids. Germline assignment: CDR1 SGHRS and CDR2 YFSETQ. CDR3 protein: CASSQDRLRWGF. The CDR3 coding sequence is TGCGCCAGCAGCCAGGACAGGTTGAGGTGGGGATTT. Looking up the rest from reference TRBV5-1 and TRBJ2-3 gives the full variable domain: KAGVTQTPRYLIKTRGQQVTLSCSPISGHRSVSWYQQTPGQGLQFLFEYFSETQRNKGNFPGRFSGRQFSNSRSEMNVSTLELGDSALYLCASSQDRLRWGFGPGTRLTVL.

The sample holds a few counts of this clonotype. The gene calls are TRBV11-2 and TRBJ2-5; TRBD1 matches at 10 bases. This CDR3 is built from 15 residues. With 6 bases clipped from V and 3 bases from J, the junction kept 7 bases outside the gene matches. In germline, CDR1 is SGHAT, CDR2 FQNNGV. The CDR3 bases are TGTGCCAGCAGTGACAGGGGGCCTATTGAAGAGACCCAGTACTTC. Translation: CASSDRGPIEETQYF.

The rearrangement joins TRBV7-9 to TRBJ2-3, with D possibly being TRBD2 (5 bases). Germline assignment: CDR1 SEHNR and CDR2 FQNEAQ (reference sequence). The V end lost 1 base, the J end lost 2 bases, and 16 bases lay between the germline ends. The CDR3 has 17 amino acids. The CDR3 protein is CASSLGASRAVTDTQYF. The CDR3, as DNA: TGTGCCAGCAGCTTAGGCGCATCTAGAGCGGTCACAGATACGCAGTATTTT.

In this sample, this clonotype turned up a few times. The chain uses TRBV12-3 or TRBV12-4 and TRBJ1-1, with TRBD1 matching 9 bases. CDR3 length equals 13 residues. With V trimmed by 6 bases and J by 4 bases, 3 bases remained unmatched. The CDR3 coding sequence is TGTGCCAGCAGGTCGACAGGGGGCACTGAAGCTTTCTTT. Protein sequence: CASRSTGGTEAFF.

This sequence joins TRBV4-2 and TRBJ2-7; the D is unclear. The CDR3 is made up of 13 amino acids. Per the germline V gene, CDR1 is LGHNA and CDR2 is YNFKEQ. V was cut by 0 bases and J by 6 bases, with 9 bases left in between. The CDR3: CASSQEGPREQYF. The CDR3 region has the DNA TGTGCCAGCAGCCAAGAAGGACCCCGCGAGCAGTACTTC.

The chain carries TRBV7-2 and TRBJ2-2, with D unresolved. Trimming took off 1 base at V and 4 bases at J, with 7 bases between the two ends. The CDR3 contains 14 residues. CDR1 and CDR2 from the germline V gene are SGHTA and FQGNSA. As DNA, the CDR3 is TGTGCCAGCAGCTTAGTCAGACTCACCGGGGAGCTGTTTTTT. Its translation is CASSLVRLTGELFF.

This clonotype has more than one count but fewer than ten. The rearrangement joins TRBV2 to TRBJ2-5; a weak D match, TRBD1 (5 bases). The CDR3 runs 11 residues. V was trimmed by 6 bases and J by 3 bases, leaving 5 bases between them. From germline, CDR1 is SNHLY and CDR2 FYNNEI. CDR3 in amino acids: CASRQEETQYF. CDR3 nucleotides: TGTGCCAGCAGACAGGAAGAGACCCAGTACTTC.

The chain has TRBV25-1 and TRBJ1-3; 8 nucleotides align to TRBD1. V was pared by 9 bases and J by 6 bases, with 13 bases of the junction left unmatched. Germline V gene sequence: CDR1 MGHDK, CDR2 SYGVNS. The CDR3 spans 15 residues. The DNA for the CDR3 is TGTGCCAGGCCAAGACAGGGGCTAAATGAAAACACCATATATTTT. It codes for CARPRQGLNENTIYF.